This T cell receptor beta chain was identified during a study of molecular identifiers for immune sequencing clone quantification. Germline-derived CDR1 and CDR2 are MNHNS and SASEGT. CDR3 size: 16 residues. The V gene end was trimmed by 5 bases and the J gene end by 2 bases; junction bases not matched to a gene: 6. TCRdb passed the PCR reads through MiXCR, listing each CDR3 protein once. The data show about 6,100 distinct CDR3 sequences, under 20% seen once. Within the sample, this clonotype is medium-sized. This chain connects TRBV6-1 to TRBJ2-3, with 11 positions matching TRBD1. The source is a human donor in good health. Some libraries in this study had Jurkat cell RNA spiked in. The sequencing input was naive CD8+ T cells from blood, with Jurkat cell RNA spiked in. Subset: FACS-sorted CD8+CD4-CCR7+CD45RA+ naive T cells. The CDR3 here is CASSTRTGGHTDTQYF. CDR3 in DNA: TGTGCCAGCAGTACACGGACAGGGGGCCACACAGATACGCAGTATTTT.